Following are 2 T cell receptor beta chains from one sample sequenced in a study of cytomegalovirus exposure and HLA in healthy donors. The study ran its PCR with 60 Vbeta and 13 Jbeta primers. TCRdb's copy holds only in-frame clones and misses some; the assay was immunoSEQ multiplex PCR. The repertoire holds approximately 190,000 clones, with roughly 80% as singletons. The source material was PBMCs. The receptors derive from a boy aged 5-17 years in good health and CMV-seronegative.

The V gene is TRBV4-2, the J gene TRBJ2-5, with TRBD2 matching over 10 bases. TRBJ2-7 explains the end of the DNA better; the J call may be wrong. Germline CDR1 reads LGHNA; CDR2 reads YNFKEQ. CDR3 length equals 18 residues. For the CDR3, the DNA is TGTGCCAGCAGCCGCCAGGTCCCTAGCGGGAGTGAGATTTACGAGCAGTACTTC. It codes for CASSRQVPSGSEIYEQYF.

V and J are TRBV28 and TRBJ1-5, with TRBD1 identical over 8 bases. CDR1 is MDHEN and CDR2 is SYDVKM in the germline V gene. The CDR3 contains 14 residues. J was trimmed by 7 bases and V by 4 bases; bases with no gene match: 6. DNA of the CDR3: TGTGCCAGCAGTTCCGACAGGGGTCGGCAGCCCCAGCATTTT. Translating gives CASSSDRGRQPQHF.